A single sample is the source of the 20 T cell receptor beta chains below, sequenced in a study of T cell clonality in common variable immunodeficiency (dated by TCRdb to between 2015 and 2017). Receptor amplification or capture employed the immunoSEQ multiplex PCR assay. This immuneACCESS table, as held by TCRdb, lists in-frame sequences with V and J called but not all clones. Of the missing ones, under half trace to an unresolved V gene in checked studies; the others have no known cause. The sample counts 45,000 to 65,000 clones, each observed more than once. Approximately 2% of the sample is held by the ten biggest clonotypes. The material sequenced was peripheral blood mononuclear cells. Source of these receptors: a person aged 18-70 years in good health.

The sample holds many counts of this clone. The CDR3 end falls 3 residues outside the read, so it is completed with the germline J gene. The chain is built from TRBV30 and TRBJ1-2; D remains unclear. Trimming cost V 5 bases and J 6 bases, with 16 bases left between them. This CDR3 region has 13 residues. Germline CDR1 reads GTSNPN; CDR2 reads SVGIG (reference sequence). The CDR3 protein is CAWVAWAGNGYTF. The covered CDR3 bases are TGTGCCTGGGTGGCATGGGCGGGCAATGGC.

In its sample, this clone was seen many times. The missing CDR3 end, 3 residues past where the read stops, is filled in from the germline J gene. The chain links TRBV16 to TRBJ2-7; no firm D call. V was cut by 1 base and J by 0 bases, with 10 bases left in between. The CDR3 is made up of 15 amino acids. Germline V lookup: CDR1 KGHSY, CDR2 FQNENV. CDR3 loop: CASSQLAVLSYEQYF. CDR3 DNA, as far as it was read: TGTGCCAGCAGCCAATTGGCGGTTCTCTCCTACGAG.

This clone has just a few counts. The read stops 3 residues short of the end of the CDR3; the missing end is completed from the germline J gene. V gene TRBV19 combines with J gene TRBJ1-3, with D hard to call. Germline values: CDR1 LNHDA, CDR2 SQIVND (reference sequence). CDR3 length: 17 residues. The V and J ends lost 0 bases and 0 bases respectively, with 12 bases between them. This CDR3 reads CASSIDFGLNSGNTIYF. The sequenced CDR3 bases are TGTGCCAGTAGTATAGACTTCGGACTGAACTCTGGAAACACC.

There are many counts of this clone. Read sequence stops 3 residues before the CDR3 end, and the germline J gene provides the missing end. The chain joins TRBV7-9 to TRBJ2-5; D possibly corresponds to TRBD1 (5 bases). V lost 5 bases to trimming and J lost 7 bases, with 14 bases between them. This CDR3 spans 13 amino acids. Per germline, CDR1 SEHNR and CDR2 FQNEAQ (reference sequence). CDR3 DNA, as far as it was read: TGTGCCAGCAGCCAAGGTATCCAGGGGACC. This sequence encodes CASSQGIQGT. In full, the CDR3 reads CASSQGIQGTQYF.

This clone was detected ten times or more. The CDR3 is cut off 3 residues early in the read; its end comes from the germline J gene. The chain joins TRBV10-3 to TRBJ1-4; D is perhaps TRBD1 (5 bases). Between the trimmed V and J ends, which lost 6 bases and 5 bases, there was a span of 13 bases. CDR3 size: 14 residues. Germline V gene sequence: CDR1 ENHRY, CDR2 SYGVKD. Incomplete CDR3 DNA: TGTGCCATCAGGCAGGGTGGTGGGAATGAAAAA. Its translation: CAIRQGGGNEK. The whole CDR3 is CAIRQGGGNEKLFF.

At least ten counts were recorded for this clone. CDR3 DNA, as far as it was read: TGTGCCAGCAGCTTGGTAGAAGCTTACCAAGAGACC. It specifies CASSLVEAYQET. The full CDR3 is CASSLVEAYQETQYF. The chain combines TRBV7-9 with TRBJ2-5; D gene ambiguous. Read data end 3 residues before the CDR3 end; the end is taken from the germline J gene. The CDR3 runs 15 residues. V lost 3 bases, J lost 0 bases, and 11 bases lay in between. Germline CDR1 reads SEHNR; CDR2 reads FQNEAQ (reference sequence).

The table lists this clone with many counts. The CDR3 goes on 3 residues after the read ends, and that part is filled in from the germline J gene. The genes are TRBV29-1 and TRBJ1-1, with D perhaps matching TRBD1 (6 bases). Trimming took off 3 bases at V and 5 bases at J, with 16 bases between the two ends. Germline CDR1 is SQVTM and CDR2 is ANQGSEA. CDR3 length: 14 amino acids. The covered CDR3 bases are TGCAGCGTTGATCCCCACGGGGGGCGAACTGAA. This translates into CSVDPHGGRTE. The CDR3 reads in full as CSVDPHGGRTEAFF. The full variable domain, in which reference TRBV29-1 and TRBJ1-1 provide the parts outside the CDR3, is SAVISQKPSRDICQRGTSLTIQCQVDSQVTMMFWYRQQPGQSLTLIATANQGSEATYESGFVIDKFPISRPNLTFSTLTVSNMSPEDSSIYLCSVDPHGGRTEAFFGQGTRLTVV.

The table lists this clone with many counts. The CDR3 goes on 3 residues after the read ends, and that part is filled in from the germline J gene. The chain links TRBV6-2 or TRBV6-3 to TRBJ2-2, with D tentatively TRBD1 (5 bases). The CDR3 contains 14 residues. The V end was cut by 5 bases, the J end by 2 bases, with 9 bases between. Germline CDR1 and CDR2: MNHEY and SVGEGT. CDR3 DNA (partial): TGTGCCAGCAGTCATGGGGCCAACACCGGGGAG. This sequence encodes CASSHGANTGE. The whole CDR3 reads CASSHGANTGELFF.

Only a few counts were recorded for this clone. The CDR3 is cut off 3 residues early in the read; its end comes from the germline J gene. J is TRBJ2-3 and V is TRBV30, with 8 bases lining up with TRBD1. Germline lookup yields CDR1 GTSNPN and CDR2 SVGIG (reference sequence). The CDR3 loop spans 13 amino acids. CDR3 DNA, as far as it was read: TGTGCAGCCGACAGGGGCCTAGTGGATACG. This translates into CAADRGLVDT. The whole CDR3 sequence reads CAADRGLVDTQYF.

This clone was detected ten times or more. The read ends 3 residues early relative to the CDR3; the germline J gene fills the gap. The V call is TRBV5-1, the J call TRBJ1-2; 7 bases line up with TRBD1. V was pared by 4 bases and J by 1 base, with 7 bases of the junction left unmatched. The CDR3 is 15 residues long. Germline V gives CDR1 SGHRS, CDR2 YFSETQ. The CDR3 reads CASSPGQSVNYGYTF. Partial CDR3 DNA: TGCGCCAGCAGCCCGGGACAGAGCGTTAACTATGGC.

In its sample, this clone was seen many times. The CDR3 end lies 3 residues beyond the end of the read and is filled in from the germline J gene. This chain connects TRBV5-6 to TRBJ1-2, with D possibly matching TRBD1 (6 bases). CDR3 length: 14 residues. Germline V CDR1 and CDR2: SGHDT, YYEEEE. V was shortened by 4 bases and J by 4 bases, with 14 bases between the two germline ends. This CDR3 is CASSPPGTLYGYTF. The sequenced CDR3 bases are TGTGCCAGCAGCCCACCCGGGACACTCTATGGC.

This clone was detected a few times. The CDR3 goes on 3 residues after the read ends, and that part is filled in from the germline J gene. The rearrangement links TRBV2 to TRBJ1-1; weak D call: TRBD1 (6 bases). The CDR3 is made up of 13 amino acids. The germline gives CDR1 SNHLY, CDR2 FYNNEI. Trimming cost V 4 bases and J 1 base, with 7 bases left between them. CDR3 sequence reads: CASSAGANTEAFF. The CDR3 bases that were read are TGTGCCAGCAGTGCAGGGGCGAACACTGAA.

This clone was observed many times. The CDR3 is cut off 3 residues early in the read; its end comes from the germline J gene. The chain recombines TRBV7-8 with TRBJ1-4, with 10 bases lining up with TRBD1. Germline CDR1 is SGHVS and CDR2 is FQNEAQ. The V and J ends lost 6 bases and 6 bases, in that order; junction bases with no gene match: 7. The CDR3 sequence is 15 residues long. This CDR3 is CASSSNGQGDEKLFF. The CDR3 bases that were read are TGTGCCAGCAGTTCTAACGGACAGGGGGATGAAAAA. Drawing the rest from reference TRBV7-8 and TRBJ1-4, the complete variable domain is GAGVSQSPRYKVAKRGQDVALRCDPISGHVSLFWYQQALGQGPEFLTYFQNEAQLDKSGLPSDRFFAERPEGSVSTLKIQRTQQEDSAVYLCASSSNGQGDEKLFFGSGTQLSVL.

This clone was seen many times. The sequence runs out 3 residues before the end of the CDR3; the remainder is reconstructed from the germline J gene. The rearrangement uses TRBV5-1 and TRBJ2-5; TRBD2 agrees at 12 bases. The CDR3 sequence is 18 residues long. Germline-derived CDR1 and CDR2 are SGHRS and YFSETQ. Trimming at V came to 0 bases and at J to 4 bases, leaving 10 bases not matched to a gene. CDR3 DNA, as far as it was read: TGCGCCAGCAGCTTGGGACTAGCGGGGGAAGGGGTAGGAGAGACC. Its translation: CASSLGLAGEGVGET. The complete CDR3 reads CASSLGLAGEGVGETQYF.

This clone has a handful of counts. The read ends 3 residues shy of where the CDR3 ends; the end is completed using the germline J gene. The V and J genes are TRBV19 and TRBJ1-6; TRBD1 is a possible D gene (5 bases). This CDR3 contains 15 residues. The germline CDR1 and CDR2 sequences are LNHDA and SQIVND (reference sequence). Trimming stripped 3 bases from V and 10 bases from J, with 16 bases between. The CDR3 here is CASSISRARGSPLHF. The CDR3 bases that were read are TGTGCCAGTAGTATTAGTAGGGCGAGGGGATCACCC.

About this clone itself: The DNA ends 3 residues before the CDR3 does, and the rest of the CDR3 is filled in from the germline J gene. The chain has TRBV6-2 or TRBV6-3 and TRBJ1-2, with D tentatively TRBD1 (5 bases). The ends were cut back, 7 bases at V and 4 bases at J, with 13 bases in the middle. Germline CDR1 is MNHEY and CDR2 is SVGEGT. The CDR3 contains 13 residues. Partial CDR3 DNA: TGTGCCAGCAATGACAGAGTTGGCTATGGC. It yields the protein CASNDRVGYG. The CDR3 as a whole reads CASNDRVGYGYTF.

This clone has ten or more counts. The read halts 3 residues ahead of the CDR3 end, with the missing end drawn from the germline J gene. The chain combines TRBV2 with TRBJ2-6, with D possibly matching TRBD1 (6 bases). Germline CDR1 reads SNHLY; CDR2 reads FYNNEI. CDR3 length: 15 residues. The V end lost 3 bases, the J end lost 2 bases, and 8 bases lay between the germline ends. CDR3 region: CASSDSGAGANVLTF. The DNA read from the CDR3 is TGTGCCAGCAGTGATTCAGGGGCTGGGGCCAACGTC.

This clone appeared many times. The CDR3 reads CASSADRAYGYTF. Partial CDR3 DNA: TGTGCCAGCAGTGCAGACAGGGCCTATGGC. The rearrangement links TRBV6-1 to TRBJ1-2; 7 nucleotides agree with TRBD1. The missing CDR3 end, 3 residues past where the read stops, is filled in from the germline J gene. Trimming removed 4 bases from V and 4 bases from J; junction bases left unmatched: 3. The CDR3 has 13 residues. Germline assignment: CDR1 MNHNS and CDR2 SASEGT.

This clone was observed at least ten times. CDR3 DNA (partial): TGCGCCAGCAGCCTTCCGGGACAGGGGAACTACGAG. Translated, it gives CASSLPGQGNYE. The whole CDR3 sequence is CASSLPGQGNYEQYF. This chain links TRBV4-1 with TRBJ2-7; 10 nucleotides align to TRBD1. The read ends 3 residues before the CDR3 terminus; that terminus is restored from the germline J gene. The J segment lost 3 bases and the V segment lost 4 bases, leaving 6 bases of the junction unmatched. CDR3 length: 15 amino acids. Germline V gene sequence: CDR1 MGHRA, CDR2 YSYEKL.

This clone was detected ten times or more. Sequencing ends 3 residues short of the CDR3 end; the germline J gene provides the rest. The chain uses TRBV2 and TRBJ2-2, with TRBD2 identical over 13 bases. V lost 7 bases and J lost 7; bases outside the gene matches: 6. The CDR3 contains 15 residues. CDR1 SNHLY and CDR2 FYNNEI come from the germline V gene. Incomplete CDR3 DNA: TGTGCCAGCAATGGACTAGCGGGAGTAAGCGGGGAG. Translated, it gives CASNGLAGVSGE. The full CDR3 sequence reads CASNGLAGVSGELFF.